These T cell receptor beta chains were read from a single sample in a study of tumor-infiltrating lymphocytes in primary liver carcinoma. TCRdb passed the multiplex PCR reads through MiXCR, listing each CDR3 protein once. The sample has 300,000 to 350,000 distinct CDR3 sequences, 65% seen once. Sample: peripheral blood. The receptors originated from a man aged 35-49 years with primary liver carcinoma and hepatitis B virus infection. The CDR3 runs from the conserved cysteine through the conserved F or W. The D gene is left open where the match is weak. Clone size, where shown, is once, few, many, or a class for clones that have expanded.

TRBD2	TRBV12-3/TRBV12-4	TRBJ2-1	-	TGTCGCAGCAGGGGGACTAGCGGGTTAATGGGAAATGAGCAGTTCTTC	CRSRGTSGLMGNEQFF
-	TRBV11-2	TRBJ1-2	-	TGTGCCAGCAGCCCGACGGTATATGGCTACACCTTC	CASSPTVYGYTF
-	TRBV6-2/TRBV6-3	TRBJ1-1	-	TGTGCCAACAGTTTGGGGAGGGAAGCTTTCTTT	CANSLGREAFF
-	TRBV11-2	TRBJ2-2	-	TGTGCCGGCAGCCTAGAAATCGGTTTGACCGGGGAGCTGTTTTTT	CAGSLEIGLTGELFF
-	TRBV11-2	TRBJ2-2	-	TGTGCCGGCAGCCCACAGGGACAACCTTTGAGCACCGGGGAGCTGTTTTTT	CAGSPQGQPLSTGELFF
-	TRBV11-2	TRBJ2-3	-	TGTGCCAGCAGCTCGATTGGGTCTGACAAGCAGTATTTT	CASSSIGSDKQYF
TRBD2	TRBV6-5	TRBJ2-3	once	TGTGCCAGCAGTTACGGGGCGGCGGGAGCGTTCACAGATACGCATTATTTT	CASSYGAAGAFTDTHYF
TRBD1	TRBV5-5	TRBJ1-2	many	TGTGCCAGCAGCTTAACCGGGACAGGTCTCTATGGCTACACCTTC	CASSLTGTGLYGYTF
-	TRBV28	TRBJ2-7	-	TGTGCCATCAATACGGACGGCTCCTACGAGCAGTACTTC	CAINTDGSYEQYF
-	TRBV29-1	TRBJ2-2	many	TGCAGCGTCAGGGTTCTGGGGGAGCTGTTTTTT	CSVRVLGELFF
-	TRBV5-4	TRBJ2-3	-	TGTGCCAGCAGCTTGGATTGGGGGGCCACAGATACGCTGTATTTT	CASSLDWGATDTLYF
-	TRBV11-2	TRBJ2-7	-	TGTGCCGGCAGCCGAACACAGCCCTACGAGCAGTACTTC	CAGSRTQPYEQYF
TRBD1	TRBV10-3	TRBJ2-3	few	TGTGCCATCAGCGCAGGACAGGCCCCCACAGATACGCAGTATTTT	CAISAGQAPTDTQYF
TRBD1	TRBV28	TRBJ2-6	few	TGTGCCAGCACCCTACAGGGGGGCTCTGGGGCCAACGTCCTGACTTTC	CASTLQGGSGANVLTF
-	TRBV28	TRBJ1-3	once	TGTGCCAGCATACCCGGGACAGGAAACACCATATATTTT	CASIPGTGNTIYF
TRBD2	TRBV5-5	TRBJ2-1	once	TGTGCCAGCAGCTTGGTGCCTAGCGGGAGTTACTACAATGAGCAGTTCTTC	CASSLVPSGSYYNEQFF
-	TRBV6-6	TRBJ2-7	many	TGTGCCAGCAGTTACGGATGGAACGAGCAGTACTTC	CASSYGWNEQYF
-	TRBV6-5	TRBJ2-7	-	TGTGCCAGCAATCACGCCTGGACGGTGTCCTACGAGCAATACTTC	CASNHAWTVSYEQYF
-	TRBV11-2	TRBJ2-7	-	TGTGCCAGCTTAATCTGGGGCGAGCAGTACTTC	CASLIWGEQYF
TRBD2	TRBV11-2	TRBJ2-2	-	TGTGCCAGCAGCCAAATAGCGGGAGAGTCCCCCGGGGAGCTGTTTTTT	CASSQIAGESPGELFF
-	TRBV29-1	TRBJ2-5	many	TGCAGCGTTGAAGGAGGGTCAGCTCGGACCCAGTACTTC	CSVEGGSARTQYF
-	TRBV19	TRBJ2-7	-	TGTGCCAGTTTCCTGGTGGGGGACGAGCAGTACTTC	CASFLVGDEQYF
-	TRBV11-2	TRBJ2-1	-	TGTGCCAGCAGCTCCCGGCTTACTGCCTTCAATGAGCAGTTCTTT	CASSSRLTAFNEQFF
TRBD1	TRBV6-2/TRBV6-3	TRBJ1-1	many	TGTGCCAGCAGACGGACAGGATCCAACACTGAAGCTTTCTTT	CASRRTGSNTEAFF
-	TRBV11-2	TRBJ2-7	-	TGTGCCAGCAGCGTTGGGAGAGCCTCCAGCACCTACGAGCAGTACTTC	CASSVGRASSTYEQYF
-	TRBV11-2	TRBJ2-5	-	TGTGCCAGCAGCCGAATTGGGGGATATGGGACCCAGTACTTC	CASSRIGGYGTQYF
-	TRBV11-2	TRBJ2-2	-	TGTGCCAACATCACTGGGGGGAGGAACACCGGGGGGCTGTTTTTT	CANITGGRNTGGLFF
TRBD1	TRBV6-2/TRBV6-3	TRBJ2-7	many	TGTGCCAGCCGCCAGAACCGGGACAGGGGTTCCTACGAGCAGTACTTC	CASRQNRDRGSYEQYF
TRBD2	TRBV28	TRBJ2-1	-	TGTGCCAGCAATTTTACCCTAGCGGGAGGACAGGAGCAGTTCTTC	CASNFTLAGGQEQFF
-	TRBV11-2	TRBJ2-2	-	TGTGCCAGCAGGCTTAGAGAGTCCACCGAGGAGCTGTTTTTT	CASRLRESTEELFF
TRBD2	TRBV11-1	TRBJ2-2	-	TGTGCCAGCAGCACCCCAGCGGGAGGGCCATCCGGGGAGCCGTTTTTT	CASSTPAGGPSGEPFF
-	TRBV11-2	TRBJ2-3	many	TGTGCCAGCAGCTTATCCAGGGGCACAGATACGCAGTATTTT	CASSLSRGTDTQYF
-	TRBV28	TRBJ1-6	-	TGTGCCACCTCCAGGGGATATAATTCACCCCTCCACTTT	CATSRGYNSPLHF
-	TRBV5-1	TRBJ2-7	once	TGCGCCAGCAGCCTAGATAAGTGGGAGCAGTACTTC	CASSLDKWEQYF
-	TRBV11-2	TRBJ2-3	-	TGTGCCAGCAGCTCCCTAGACCTTTTAGCAGACACGCAGTATTTT	CASSSLDLLADTQYF
TRBD2	TRBV5-4	TRBJ2-3	-	TGTGCTAGCAGTACACGTAGCGGGAGAACAGATATGCAGTATTTT	CASSTRSGRTDMQYF
TRBD1	TRBV6-1	TRBJ2-7	-	TGTGCCAGCAGTGGCCCCGGGACAGGGCCCTACGAGCAGTACTTC	CASSGPGTGPYEQYF
-	TRBV11-1	TRBJ1-1	-	TGTGTCAGCAGTTTAAGCCTGGACACTGAAGCTTTCTTT	CVSSLSLDTEAFF
TRBD1	TRBV11-2	TRBJ1-1	-	TGTGCCAGCAGCGCCAGGGACAGTCTCATTGACGCTGAAGCTTTATTT	CASSARDSLIDAEALF
TRBD2	TRBV18	TRBJ2-1	-	TGTGCCAGCTCACCCCTGGGACTAGGTAGCTCCTACAATGAGCAGTTCTTC	CASSPLGLGSSYNEQFF
TRBD1	TRBV5-4	TRBJ2-7	few	TGTGCCAGCAGCGACTCGCGGGCAGGGGGCCACGAGCAGTACTTC	CASSDSRAGGHEQYF
-	TRBV11-2	TRBJ2-3	few	TGTGCCAGCAGCTTAGGCGGGACGAGACCAGATACGCAGTATTTT	CASSLGGTRPDTQYF
-	TRBV7-9	TRBJ2-1	-	TGTGCCAGCAGCCAAGGCCGCTATTCGTTCTTC	CASSQGRYSFF
TRBD1	TRBV11-2	TRBJ1-1	many	TGTGCCAGCAGCTTCGGGACAGGGGTGGCTGAAGCTTTCTTT	CASSFGTGVAEAFF
-	TRBV5-1	TRBJ2-7	-	TGCGCCAGCAGCTCCTACCCAAGGGGGTATGGCTACGAGCAGTACTTC	CASSSYPRGYGYEQYF
TRBD2	TRBV12-3/TRBV12-4	TRBJ2-7	once	TGTGCCAGCAGCCTCGGACTAGCGGGAGGCTACGAGCACTACTTC	CASSLGLAGGYEHYF
-	TRBV4-3	TRBJ1-4	many	TGCGCCAGCAGCCAAGAGGGAAGGGGACGGGAAAAACTGTTTTTT	CASSQEGRGREKLFF
-	TRBV12-5	TRBJ2-7	once	TGTGTTAGTGGTTTGGTACTGGACAGCTATGAGCAGTACTTT	CVSGLVLDSYEQYF
-	TRBV6-1	TRBJ2-7	once	TGTGCCAGCAGTGAAGGAGGCACCGCCTACGAGCAGTACTTC	CASSEGGTAYEQYF
-	TRBV4-3	TRBJ2-1	-	TGCGCCAGCAGCCAAGACTCCTGGGGAAACGATGAGCAGTCCTTC	CASSQDSWGNDEQSF
TRBD1	TRBV19	TRBJ1-1	-	TGTGCCAGTAATCCGGGACAGGGGGGCACTGAAGCTTTCTTT	CASNPGQGGTEAFF
TRBD1	TRBV11-2	TRBJ1-3	-	TGTTCCAGCAGCTTACATGAAGGGGGCGCGTCTGGAAACACCATATATTTT	CSSSLHEGGASGNTIYF
TRBD1	TRBV7-9	TRBJ2-3	few	TGTGCCAGCAGCTTGGGACAGGGTTGGACAGATACGCAGTATTTT	CASSLGQGWTDTQYF